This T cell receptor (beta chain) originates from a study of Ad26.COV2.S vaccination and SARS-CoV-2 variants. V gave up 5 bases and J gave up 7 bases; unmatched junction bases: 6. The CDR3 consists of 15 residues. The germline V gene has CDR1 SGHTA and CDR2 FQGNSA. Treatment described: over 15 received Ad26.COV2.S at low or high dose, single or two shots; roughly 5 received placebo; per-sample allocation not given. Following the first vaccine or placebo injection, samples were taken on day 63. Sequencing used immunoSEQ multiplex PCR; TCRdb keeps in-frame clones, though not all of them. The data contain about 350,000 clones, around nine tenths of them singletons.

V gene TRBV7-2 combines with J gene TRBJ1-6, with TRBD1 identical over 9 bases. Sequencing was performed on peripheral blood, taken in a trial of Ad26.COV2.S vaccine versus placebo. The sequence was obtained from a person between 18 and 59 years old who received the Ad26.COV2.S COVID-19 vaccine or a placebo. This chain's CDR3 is CASSIRQGENSPLHF. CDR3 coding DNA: TGTGCCAGCAGCATCCGACAGGGGGAGAATTCACCCCTCCACTTT.